A selection of T cell receptor beta chains follows, all from one sample in a study of blood T cells in healthy people across ages. TCRdb called the 5' RACE reads again in MiXCR, with one record for every CDR3 protein. Of approximately 1,000,000 distinct CDR3 sequences listed, more than 30% are singletons. The sample was blood. All receptors derive from a man younger than 30 in good health. Both conserved end residues are part of each CDR3. A D gene is named only where the DNA matches it firmly. A clone size is listed for some rows: how often the clone was seen (once, few, many), or a class if it is expanded.

>TRBJ2-2|TRBV15|-|few
TGTGCCACCAGCCGCCACCCAGGGAATTTGGTCGGGGAGCTGTTTTTT
CATSRHPGNLVGELFF
>TRBJ1-2|TRBV3-1|TRBD1|few
TGTGCCAGCAGCCCAGGGGGGTTAGACGGACGCTATGGCTACACCTTC
CASSPGGLDGRYGYTF
>TRBJ2-7|TRBV28|-|many
TGTGCCAGCAGCTCTTTATTCCCCTACGAGCAGTACTTC
CASSSLFPYEQYF
>TRBJ1-1|TRBV12-3/TRBV12-4|TRBD1|once
TGTGCCAGCAGTTTAGACTCCGGGACAGGGGCCTTGAACACTGAAGCTTTCTTT
CASSLDSGTGALNTEAFF
>TRBJ1-4|TRBV20-1|-|once
TGCAGTCCGATACAGGGAACTAATGAAAAACTGTTTTTT
CSPIQGTNEKLFF
>TRBJ2-1|TRBV7-2|TRBD2|few
TGTGCCAGCAGCCGGACTAGCGGTTACTACAATGAGCAGTTCTTC
CASSRTSGYYNEQFF
>TRBJ2-7|TRBV10-3|-|many
TGTGCCATCAGTGAGAAGTCGTACGAGCAGTACTTC
CAISEKSYEQYF
>TRBJ2-5|TRBV5-6|-|-
TGTGCCAGCAGCTTGGTGAGCCGAAATCTCGGGGAGACCCAGTACTTC
CASSLVSRNLGETQYF
>TRBJ2-7|TRBV5-1|-|-
TGCGCCAGCAGCTTGCTGGGCAGCCCCTACGAGCAGTACTTC
CASSLLGSPYEQYF
>TRBJ1-5|TRBV12-3/TRBV12-4|-|-
TGTGCCAGCAGTTTATGGGCACCCGATCAGCCCCAGCAATTT
CASSLWAPDQPQQF
>TRBJ1-1|TRBV20-1|-|once
TGCAGTGCTAGAAGCGGACAGATAAACGCTGAAGCTTTCTTT
CSARSGQINAEAFF
>TRBJ2-5|TRBV12-3/TRBV12-4|TRBD1|-
TGTACCAGCAGTCCCCAGGGACAGACGCTGGAGACCCAGTACTTC
CTSSPQGQTLETQYF
>TRBJ2-3|TRBV10-3|TRBD2|few
TGTGCCATCAGCGGTTTAACTAGCGGTGAGGGCACAGATACGCAGTATTTT
CAISGLTSGEGTDTQYF
>TRBJ1-4|TRBV29-1|-|few
TGCAGCGTTGAAGAATTAGGGTTCGGCGCTAATGAAAAACTGTTTTTT
CSVEELGFGANEKLFF
>TRBJ2-5|TRBV3-1|-|-
TGTGCCAGCAGCTCCCGACGGGGAGAGACCCAGTACTTC
CASSSRRGETQYF
>TRBJ2-3|TRBV5-1|TRBD1|-
TGCGCCAGCAGCTATCGTCCGGGACAGAGCACAGATACGCAGTATTTT
CASSYRPGQSTDTQYF
>TRBJ2-2|TRBV3-1|-|few
TGTGCCAGCAGCCTGGACAGAACCCAACCCAACACCGGGGAGCTGTTTTTT
CASSLDRTQPNTGELFF
>TRBJ1-2|TRBV25-1|-|-
TGTGCCAGCAGTGACGCGCATAGCTATGGCTACACCTTC
CASSDAHSYGYTF
>TRBJ2-7|TRBV7-7|-|-
TGTACTAGCAGCCCACTCGGGGACGGGTCCTACGAGCAGTACTTC
CTSSPLGDGSYEQYF
>TRBJ2-2|TRBV12-3/TRBV12-4|-|-
TGTGCCAGCCTGCATTATAACACCGGGGAGCTGTTTTTT
CASLHYNTGELFF
>TRBJ2-5|TRBV25-1|TRBD2|-
TGTGCCACCTCCGGGGGGCAAGAGACCCAGTACTTC
CATSGGQETQYF
>TRBJ1-2|TRBV12-3/TRBV12-4|TRBD1|-
TGTGCCAGCAGCCCCGAACAGGGGACTAACTATGGCTACACCTTC
CASSPEQGTNYGYTF
>TRBJ2-1|TRBV12-3/TRBV12-4|-|-
TGTGCCAGCACCCTCACAGGCCATGAGCAGTTCTTC
CASTLTGHEQFF
>TRBJ2-3|TRBV7-7|TRBD1|-
TGTGCCAGCAGCGCAGGGGGATCGACGCAGTATTTT
CASSAGGSTQYF
>TRBJ1-1|TRBV6-5|-|-
TGTGCCAGCAGGATGGCTTCGAACACTGAAGCTTTCTTT
CASRMASNTEAFF
>TRBJ2-7|TRBV4-2|-|once
TGTGCCAGCAGCCAAGAAGCGGGACAGCCTTACAATGAGCAGTACTTC
CASSQEAGQPYNEQYF
>TRBJ2-3|TRBV9|-|-
TGTGCCAGCAGCGTAGGTGGCCTGGAAAACACAGATACGCAGTATTTT
CASSVGGLENTDTQYF
>TRBJ2-3|TRBV5-1|-|-
TGCGCCAGCAGCTCTTCTACCCGGTGGGACACCTCTAGCACAGATACGCAGTATTTT
CASSSSTRWDTSSTDTQYF
>TRBJ2-2|TRBV6-5|-|few
TGTGCCAGCAGTTACTCGATGGGGTGGGGCGCGAACACCGGGGAGCTGTTTTTT
CASSYSMGWGANTGELFF